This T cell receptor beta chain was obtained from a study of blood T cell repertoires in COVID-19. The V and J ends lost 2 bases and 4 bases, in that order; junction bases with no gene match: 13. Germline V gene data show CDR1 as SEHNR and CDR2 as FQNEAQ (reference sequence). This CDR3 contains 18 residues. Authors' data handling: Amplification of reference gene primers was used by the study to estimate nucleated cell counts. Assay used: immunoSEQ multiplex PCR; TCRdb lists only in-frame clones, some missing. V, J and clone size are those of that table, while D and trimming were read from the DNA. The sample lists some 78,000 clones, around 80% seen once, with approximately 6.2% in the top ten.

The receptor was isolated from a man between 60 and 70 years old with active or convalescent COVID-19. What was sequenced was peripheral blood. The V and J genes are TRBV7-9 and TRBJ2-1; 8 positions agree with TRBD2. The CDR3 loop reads CASSLISGGPSEYNEQFF. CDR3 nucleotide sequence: TGTGCCAGCAGCTTAATAAGCGGGGGCCCGTCTGAGTACAATGAGCAGTTCTTC.